Listed below are T cell receptor beta chains from one sample, sequenced in a study of shared clonotypes between healthy human individuals. TCRdb keeps only in-frame clones here, not all; method: immunoSEQ multiplex PCR. The table has approximately 1,500,000 clones, 95% to 99% seen once; the top ten hold about 0.45%. The sequenced sample was naive CD4+ T cells sorted from blood. Every receptor here comes from a man under 40 in good health. Both conserved end residues are part of each CDR3. Each record gives: J gene, V gene, D gene, clone size, CDR3 protein, CDR3 DNA. The D gene is left open where the match is weak. A row's size may be missing; if present it is once, few, many or a size class.

J: TRBJ1-5
V: TRBV7-6
D: .
size: .
CDR3: CASSIGQGRSQPQHF
DNA: TGTGCCAGCAGCATAGGCCAGGGGAGGAGTCAGCCCCAGCATTTT

J: TRBJ1-3
V: TRBV7-9
D: .
size: .
CDR3: CASSSVIGNTIYF
DNA: TGTGCCAGCAGCTCAGTCATTGGAAACACCATATATTTT

J: TRBJ1-2
V: TRBV18
D: .
size: .
CDR3: CASSPDEGLAGYTF
DNA: TGTGCCAGCTCACCTGACGAGGGGTTGGCCGGCTACACCTTC

J: TRBJ2-1
V: TRBV28
D: .
size: .
CDR3: CASSPGLNNEQFF
DNA: TGTGCCAGCAGTCCGGGACTTAACAATGAGCAGTTCTTC

J: TRBJ2-7
V: TRBV7-9
D: .
size: once
CDR3: CASSFRESSYEQYF
DNA: TGTGCCAGCAGCTTTAGGGAGAGCTCCTACGAGCAGTACTTC

J: TRBJ2-7
V: TRBV6-5
D: .
size: .
CDR3: CASSDPSGEQYF
DNA: TGTGCCAGCAGCGACCCTTCCGGCGAGCAGTACTTC

J: TRBJ1-4
V: TRBV6-5
D: TRBD1
size: .
CDR3: CASSSWETGDEKLFF
DNA: TGTGCCAGCAGCAGTTGGGAGACAGGGGATGAAAAACTGTTTTTT

J: TRBJ2-7
V: TRBV10-2
D: .
size: .
CDR3: CASSGQAFGEQYF
DNA: TGCGCCAGCAGTGGGCAGGCCTTCGGCGAGCAGTACTTC

J: TRBJ1-3
V: TRBV5-1
D: .
size: .
CDR3: CASSLAGQLNTIYF
DNA: TGCGCCAGCAGCTTGGCGGGGCAGCTCAACACCATATATTTT

J: TRBJ2-7
V: TRBV5-1
D: .
size: once
CDR3: CASNPDGGNYEQYF
DNA: TGCGCCAGCAACCCGGACGGCGGAAACTACGAGCAGTACTTC

J: TRBJ2-7
V: TRBV19
D: TRBD1
size: .
CDR3: CASSRQGGTYEQYF
DNA: TGTGCCAGTAGTCGACAGGGGGGTACCTACGAGCAGTACTTC

J: TRBJ2-7
V: TRBV28
D: TRBD2
size: .
CDR3: CASRSGGAYEQYF
DNA: TGTGCCAGCAGATCGGGAGGGGCCTACGAGCAGTACTTC

J: TRBJ2-1
V: TRBV10-2
D: .
size: .
CDR3: CATQNGSVYNEQFF
DNA: TGCGCCACCCAGAACGGGTCGGTCTACAATGAGCAGTTCTTC

J: TRBJ1-2
V: TRBV30
D: .
size: .
CDR3: CAGRSMVKDYGYTF
DNA: TGTGCCGGGAGATCAATGGTTAAAGACTATGGCTACACCTTC

J: TRBJ2-7
V: TRBV7-2
D: .
size: once
CDR3: CASSLYGRAGEQYF
DNA: TGTGCCAGCAGCCTATACGGGAGAGCCGGCGAGCAGTACTTC

J: TRBJ2-2
V: TRBV2
D: TRBD1
size: .
CDR3: CASRGQSGELFF
DNA: TGTGCCAGCAGGGGACAGTCCGGGGAGCTGTTTTTT

J: TRBJ2-1
V: TRBV7-9
D: TRBD1
size: .
CDR3: CASITGGDSYNEQFF
DNA: TGTGCCAGCATAACAGGGGGCGACTCCTACAATGAGCAGTTCTTC

J: TRBJ2-7
V: TRBV5-1
D: TRBD1
size: .
CDR3: CASSWDRADPYSSYEQYF
DNA: TGCGCCAGCAGCTGGGACAGGGCCGACCCTTACAGCTCCTACGAGCAGTACTTC

J: TRBJ2-1
V: TRBV2
D: .
size: once
CDR3: CASRPYAYNEQFF
DNA: TGTGCCAGCAGGCCCTACGCCTACAATGAGCAGTTCTTC

J: TRBJ1-5
V: TRBV2
D: TRBD1
size: .
CDR3: CASSLDRAQPQHF
DNA: TGTGCCAGCAGTTTAGACAGGGCTCAGCCCCAGCATTTT

J: TRBJ2-5
V: TRBV6-1
D: TRBD1
size: .
CDR3: CASRERLTGGETQYF
DNA: TGTGCCAGCAGAGAACGCTTGACAGGGGGCGAGACCCAGTACTTC

J: TRBJ2-7
V: TRBV6-1
D: .
size: .
CDR3: CASSELGSSSYEQYF
DNA: TGTGCCAGCAGTGAATTAGGGTCAAGCTCCTACGAGCAGTACTTC

J: TRBJ2-5
V: TRBV5-1
D: .
size: once
CDR3: CASSSGAGQMETQYF
DNA: TGCGCCAGCAGCTCCGGGGCTGGACAGATGGAGACCCAGTACTTC

J: TRBJ1-2
V: TRBV25-1
D: .
size: .
CDR3: CASSRGALYGYTF
DNA: TGTGCCAGCAGTCGAGGGGCCCTCTATGGCTACACCTTC

J: TRBJ2-7
V: TRBV12-1
D: .
size: .
CDR3: CASSQKLREWSQYF
DNA: TGTGCCAGCAGCCAAAAATTGCGGGAGTGGTCTCAGTACTTC

J: TRBJ2-7
V: TRBV19
D: TRBD2
size: .
CDR3: CASSIRVAGAIFYEQYF
DNA: TGTGCCAGTAGTATTCGGGTAGCGGGAGCCATCTTCTACGAGCAGTACTTC

J: TRBJ2-2
V: TRBV30
D: .
size: .
CDR3: CAWSVRGGNTGELFF
DNA: TGTGCCTGGAGTGTACGAGGGGGTAACACCGGGGAGCTGTTTTTT

J: TRBJ1-1
V: TRBV5-5
D: .
size: .
CDR3: CASSYLGGEGSEAFF
DNA: TGTGCCAGCAGCTACCTGGGGGGCGAGGGCTCTGAAGCTTTCTTT

J: TRBJ2-7
V: TRBV11-2
D: .
size: .
CDR3: CASSHLGTRKQYF
DNA: TGTGCCAGCAGCCACCTGGGTACCCGGAAGCAGTACTTC

J: TRBJ2-2
V: TRBV5-1
D: TRBD2
size: .
CDR3: CASIRGGDTGELFF
DNA: TGCGCCAGCATTCGGGGAGGGGACACCGGGGAGCTGTTTTTT

J: TRBJ2-1
V: TRBV18
D: TRBD2
size: .
CDR3: CASSPQTGTSGRSYNEQFF
DNA: TGTGCCAGCTCACCACAAACCGGGACTAGCGGGAGATCCTACAATGAGCAGTTCTTC

J: TRBJ2-1
V: TRBV4-1
D: TRBD2
size: .
CDR3: CASSQTSGSLIYNEQFF
DNA: TGCGCCAGCAGCCAGACTAGCGGGAGTTTGATTTACAATGAGCAGTTCTTC

J: TRBJ2-5
V: TRBV28
D: TRBD2
size: .
CDR3: CASSLKFGRGLAGGPQTQYF
DNA: TGTGCCAGCAGTTTAAAGTTCGGAAGGGGACTAGCGGGAGGCCCCCAGACCCAGTACTTC

J: TRBJ1-2
V: TRBV28
D: TRBD1
size: .
CDR3: CASSTTGGYGYTF
DNA: TGTGCCAGCAGTACGACAGGGGGCTATGGCTACACCTTC

J: TRBJ2-3
V: TRBV2
D: .
size: .
CDR3: CATNRRGNTQYF
DNA: TGTGCCACCAACCGTAGGGGAAATACGCAGTATTTT

J: TRBJ1-1
V: TRBV10-3
D: TRBD1
size: .
CDR3: CAISTDRGSTEAFF
DNA: TGTGCCATCAGTACAGACAGGGGTTCCACTGAAGCTTTCTTT

J: TRBJ2-3
V: TRBV2
D: TRBD2
size: .
CDR3: CARIAGLTTDTQYF
DNA: TGTGCCAGAATAGCGGGACTAACCACAGATACGCAGTATTTT

J: TRBJ2-3
V: TRBV30
D: .
size: .
CDR3: CACHVPTSTDTQYF
DNA: TGTGCCTGCCATGTACCGACTAGCACAGATACGCAGTATTTT

J: TRBJ1-2
V: TRBV4-2
D: TRBD1
size: .
CDR3: CASSQDGTGGPGYGYTF
DNA: TGTGCCAGCAGCCAAGATGGAACAGGGGGGCCCGGCTATGGCTACACCTTC

J: TRBJ1-5
V: TRBV7-3
D: .
size: .
CDR3: CASSLDWDQPQHF
DNA: TGTGCCAGCAGCTTAGATTGGGATCAGCCCCAGCATTTT

J: TRBJ1-4
V: TRBV5-1
D: .
size: .
CDR3: CASSLGDRATNEKLFF
DNA: TGCGCCAGCAGCTTGGGCGACCGAGCAACTAATGAAAAACTGTTTTTT

J: TRBJ1-2
V: TRBV7-2
D: .
size: .
CDR3: CASSLRGGTYGYTF
DNA: TGTGCCAGCAGCTTAAGGGGAGGGACCTATGGCTACACCTTC

J: TRBJ2-3
V: TRBV7-2
D: .
size: .
CDR3: CASSLRRGITDTQYF
DNA: TGTGCCAGCAGCTTACGACGCGGGATTACAGATACGCAGTATTTT

J: TRBJ2-1
V: TRBV5-1
D: .
size: .
CDR3: CASSSDRSYNEQFF
DNA: TGCGCCAGCAGCTCGGACAGATCCTACAATGAGCAGTTCTTC

J: TRBJ2-1
V: TRBV29-1
D: TRBD2
size: .
CDR3: CSVRLAGGKNEQFF
DNA: TGCAGCGTTCGACTAGCGGGAGGAAAGAATGAGCAGTTCTTC

J: TRBJ2-1
V: TRBV6-1
D: .
size: .
CDR3: CASSERRSIRDNEQFF
DNA: TGTGCCAGCAGTGAGAGAAGGTCTATAAGGGACAATGAGCAGTTCTTC

J: TRBJ1-2
V: TRBV12-5
D: .
size: .
CDR3: CASGFPFTYGYTF
DNA: TGTGCTAGTGGTTTCCCTTTCACCTATGGCTACACCTTC

J: TRBJ1-5
V: TRBV7-9
D: .
size: .
CDR3: CASSLQGSSNQPQHF
DNA: TGTGCCAGCAGCTTACAGGGGTCTAGCAATCAGCCCCAGCATTTT

J: TRBJ2-7
V: TRBV7-6
D: TRBD1
size: .
CDR3: CASSLAGTGTVEQYF
DNA: TGTGCCAGCAGCTTAGCCGGGACAGGGACTGTCGAGCAGTACTTC